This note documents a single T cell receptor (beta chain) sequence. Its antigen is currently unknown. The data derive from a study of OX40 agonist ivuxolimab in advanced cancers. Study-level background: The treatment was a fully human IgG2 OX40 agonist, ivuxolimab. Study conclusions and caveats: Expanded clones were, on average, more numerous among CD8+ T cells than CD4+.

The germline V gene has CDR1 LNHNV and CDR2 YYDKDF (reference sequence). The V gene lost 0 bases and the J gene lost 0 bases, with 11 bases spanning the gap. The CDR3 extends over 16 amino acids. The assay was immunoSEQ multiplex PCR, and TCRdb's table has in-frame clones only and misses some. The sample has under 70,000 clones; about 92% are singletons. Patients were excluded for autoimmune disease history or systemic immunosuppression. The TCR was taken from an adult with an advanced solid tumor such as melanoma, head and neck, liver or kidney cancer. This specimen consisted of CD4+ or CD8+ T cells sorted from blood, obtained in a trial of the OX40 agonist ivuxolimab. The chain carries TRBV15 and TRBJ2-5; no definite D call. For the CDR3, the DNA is TGTGCCACCAGCAGAGATTATGGCCGAGACCAAGAGACCCAGTACTTC. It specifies CATSRDYGRDQETQYF.